The entry that follows covers one T cell receptor (beta chain) sequence. Original analysis: Estimation of nucleated cell counts relied on the amplification of reference gene primers. The data were produced by immunoSEQ multiplex PCR, yet TCRdb's version contains in-frame clones alone and is incomplete. V, J and clone size were drawn from that table, and D and trimming were deduced from the DNA. Of under 200,000 clones listed, more than 75% are singletons. This entry comes from a study of blood T cell repertoires in COVID-19. Across the whole study: Both acute and convalescent COVID-19 samples were obtained from the United States, Italy and Spain. Nucleic acid was either cDNA or gDNA, and it came from T cells, B-cell-depleted T cells, or PBMCs.

The V and J ends lost 5 bases and 8 bases respectively, with 18 bases between them. Germline loops: CDR1 MNHEY, CDR2 SVGAGI. The CDR3 is 14 residues long. The chain carries TRBV6-5 and TRBJ1-2; D is perhaps TRBD1 (6 bases). The sample taken for sequencing was peripheral blood. This TCR was sampled from a man in his forties with active or convalescent COVID-19. The CDR3 loop reads CASSLGGGIGGYTF. In DNA, the CDR3 is TGTGCCAGCAGTCTAGGGGGAGGGATCGGCGGCTACACCTTC.